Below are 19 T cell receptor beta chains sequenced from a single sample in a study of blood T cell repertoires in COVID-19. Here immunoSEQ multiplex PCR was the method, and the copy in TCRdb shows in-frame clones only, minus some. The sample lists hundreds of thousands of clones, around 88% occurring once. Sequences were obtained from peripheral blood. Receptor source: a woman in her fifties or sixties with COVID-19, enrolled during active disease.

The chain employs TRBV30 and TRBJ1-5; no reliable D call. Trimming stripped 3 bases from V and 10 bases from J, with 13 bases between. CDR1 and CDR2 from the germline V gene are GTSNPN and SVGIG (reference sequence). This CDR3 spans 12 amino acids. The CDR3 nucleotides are TGTGCCTGGAGCCCCTCGGGGTCCCCCCAGCATTTT. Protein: CAWSPSGSPQHF.

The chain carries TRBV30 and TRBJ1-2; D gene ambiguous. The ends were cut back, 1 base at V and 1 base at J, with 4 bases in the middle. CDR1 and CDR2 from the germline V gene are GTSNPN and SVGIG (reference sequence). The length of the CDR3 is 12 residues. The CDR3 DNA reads TGTGCCTGGAGTGCCCGTAACTATGGCTACACCTTC. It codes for CAWSARNYGYTF.

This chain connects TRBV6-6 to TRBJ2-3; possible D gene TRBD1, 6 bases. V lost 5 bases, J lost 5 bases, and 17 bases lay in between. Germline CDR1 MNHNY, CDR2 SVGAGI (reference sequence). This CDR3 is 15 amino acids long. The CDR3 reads CASSRIQGPIDTQYF. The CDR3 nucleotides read TGTGCCAGCAGTCGAATCCAGGGGCCCATAGATACGCAGTATTTT.

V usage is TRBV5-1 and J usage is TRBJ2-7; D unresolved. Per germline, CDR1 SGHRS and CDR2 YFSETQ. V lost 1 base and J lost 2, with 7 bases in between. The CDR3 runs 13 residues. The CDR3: CASSLPNPYEQYF. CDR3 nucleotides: TGCGCCAGCAGCTTGCCCAATCCCTACGAGCAGTACTTC.

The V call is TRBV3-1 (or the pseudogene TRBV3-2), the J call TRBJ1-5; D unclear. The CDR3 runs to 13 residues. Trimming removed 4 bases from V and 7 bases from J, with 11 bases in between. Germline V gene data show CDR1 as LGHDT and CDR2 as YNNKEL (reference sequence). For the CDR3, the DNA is TGTGCCAGCAGCCCAACTTCAGGACAGCCCCAGCATTTT. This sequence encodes CASSPTSGQPQHF.

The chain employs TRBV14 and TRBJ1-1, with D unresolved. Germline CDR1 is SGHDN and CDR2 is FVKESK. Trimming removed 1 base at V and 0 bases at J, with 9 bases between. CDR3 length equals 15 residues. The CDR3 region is CASSQGAYMNTEAFF. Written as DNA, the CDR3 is TGTGCCAGCAGCCAAGGGGCCTACATGAACACTGAAGCTTTCTTT.

DNA of the CDR3: TGTGCCAGTAGTGAAACAGGGGGGACCTATGGCTACACCTTC. Its protein product is CASSETGGTYGYTF. The chain carries TRBV19 and TRBJ1-2, with TRBD1 identical over 8 bases. This CDR3 comprises 14 residues. Trimming at V came to 5 bases and at J to 4 bases, leaving 6 bases not matched to a gene. Germline CDR1 LNHDA, CDR2 SQIVND (reference sequence).

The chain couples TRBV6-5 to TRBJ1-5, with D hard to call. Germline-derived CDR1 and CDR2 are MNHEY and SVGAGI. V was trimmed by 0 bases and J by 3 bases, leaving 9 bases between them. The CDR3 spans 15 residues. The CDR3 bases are TGTGCCAGCAGTTACTCGAGGGAGTACAATCAGCCCCAGCATTTT. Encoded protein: CASSYSREYNQPQHF.

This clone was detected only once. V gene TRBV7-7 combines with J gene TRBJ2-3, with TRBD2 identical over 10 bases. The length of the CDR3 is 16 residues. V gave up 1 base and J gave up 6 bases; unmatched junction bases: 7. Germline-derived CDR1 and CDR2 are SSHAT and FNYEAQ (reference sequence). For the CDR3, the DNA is TGTGCCAGCAGCTTAGTTGATAGCGGGGGGCTGGATACGCAGTATTTT. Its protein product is CASSLVDSGGLDTQYF.

The CDR3 here is CASSRDKSTDTQYF. The CDR3 region has the DNA TGCGCCAGCAGCCGGGACAAAAGCACAGATACGCAGTATTTT. The V gene is TRBV5-1, the J gene TRBJ2-3; weak D call: TRBD1 (6 bases). This CDR3 contains 14 residues. The V end was cut by 4 bases, the J end by 0 bases, with 9 bases between. Germline CDR1 and CDR2: SGHRS and YFSETQ.

The CDR3 region is CASSSGGLAGPGRQYF. CDR3 sequence (DNA): TGTGCCAGCAGCTCCGGGGGACTAGCGGGGCCTGGGAGGCAGTATTTT. The chain carries TRBV5-5 and TRBJ2-3, with TRBD2 matching over 13 bases. The CDR3 has 16 amino acids. Germline CDR1 and CDR2: SGHKS and YYEKEE (reference sequence). V lost 3 bases and J lost 11; bases outside the gene matches: 12.

CDR3 in DNA: TGTGCCAGCAGCCCCTCAGGGGAATCACCCCTCCACTTT. Amino acids: CASSPSGESPLHF. V and J are TRBV7-8 and TRBJ1-6, with a possible D match to TRBD1 (6 bases). The CDR3 has 13 amino acids. Looked up from germline, CDR1 is SGHVS and CDR2 is FQNEAQ. Trimming removed 5 bases from V and 10 bases from J, with 12 bases in between.

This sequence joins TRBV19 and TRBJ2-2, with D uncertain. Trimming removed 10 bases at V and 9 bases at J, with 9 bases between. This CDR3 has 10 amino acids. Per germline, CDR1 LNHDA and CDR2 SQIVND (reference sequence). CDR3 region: CATLSRELFF. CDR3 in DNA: TGTGCCACCCTAAGCCGGGAGCTGTTTTTT.

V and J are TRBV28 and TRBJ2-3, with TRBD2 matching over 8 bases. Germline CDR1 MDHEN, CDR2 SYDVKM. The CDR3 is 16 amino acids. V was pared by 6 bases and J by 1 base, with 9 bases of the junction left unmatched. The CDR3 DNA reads TGTGCCAGCAGGCCCGGGGGGGCGGGGGGCACAGATACGCAGTATTTT. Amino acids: CASRPGGAGGTDTQYF.

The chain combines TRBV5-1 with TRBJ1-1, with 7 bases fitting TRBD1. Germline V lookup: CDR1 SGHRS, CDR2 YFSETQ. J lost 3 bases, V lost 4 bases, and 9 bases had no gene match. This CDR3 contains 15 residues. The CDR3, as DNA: TGCGCCAGCAGCCGAACCCGGGACAGCTACACTGAAGCTTTCTTT. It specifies CASSRTRDSYTEAFF.

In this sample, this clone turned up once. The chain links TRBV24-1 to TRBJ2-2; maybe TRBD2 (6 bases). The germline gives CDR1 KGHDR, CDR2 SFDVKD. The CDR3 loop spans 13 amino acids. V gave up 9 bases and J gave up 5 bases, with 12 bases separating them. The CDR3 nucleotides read TGTGCCACCCCTACGGAGGGGACCGGGGAGCTGTTTTTT. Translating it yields CATPTEGTGELFF.

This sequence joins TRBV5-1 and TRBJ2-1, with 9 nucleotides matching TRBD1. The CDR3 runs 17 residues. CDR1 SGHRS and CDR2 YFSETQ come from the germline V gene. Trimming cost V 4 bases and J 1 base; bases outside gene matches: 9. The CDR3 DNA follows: TGCGCCAGCAGCAAAGGACAGGGGTCGGAGTCCTACAATGAGCAGTTCTTC. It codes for CASSKGQGSESYNEQFF.

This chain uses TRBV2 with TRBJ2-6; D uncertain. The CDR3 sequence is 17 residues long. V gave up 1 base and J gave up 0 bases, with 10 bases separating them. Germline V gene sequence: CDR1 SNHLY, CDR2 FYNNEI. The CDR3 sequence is CASSEVAAFSGANVLTF. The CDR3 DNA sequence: TGTGCCAGCAGTGAAGTTGCAGCGTTCTCTGGGGCCAACGTCCTGACTTTC.

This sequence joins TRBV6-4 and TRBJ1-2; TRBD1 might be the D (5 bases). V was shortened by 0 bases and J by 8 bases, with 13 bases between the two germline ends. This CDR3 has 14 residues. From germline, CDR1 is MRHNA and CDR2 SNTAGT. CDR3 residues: CASSDSGGAGGYTF. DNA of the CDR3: TGTGCCAGCAGTGACTCAGGAGGGGCGGGAGGCTACACCTTC.